At least ten counts were recorded for the clone carrying this T cell receptor beta chain. The sample originates from a study of T-cell reconstitution after alpha-beta-depleted transplantation in children. During its preparation, the TCRbeta library received unique molecular identifiers. One entry per CDR3 protein results from TCRdb running MiXCR on the PCR reads. Here the sample spans fewer than 550,000 distinct CDR3 sequences, around 15% being singletons. The CDR3 is 18 amino acids. J was trimmed by 0 bases and V by 4 bases; bases with no gene match: 13. Sequences were derived from PBMCs, mostly from graft donor cells, sampled 360 days after TCRalphabeta/CD19-depleted stem cell transplant. The chain employs TRBV12-3 or TRBV12-4 and TRBJ2-5; TRBD2 matches 8 bases. The receptor was isolated from a boy under two years old who had a stem cell transplant for Wiskott-Aldrich syndrome, so the T cells may come from the graft donor. CDR3 sequence reads: CASSSLSQGLGDQETQYF. The CDR3 nucleotides are TGTGCCAGCAGTTCCCTCTCTCAGGGACTAGGGGACCAAGAGACCCAGTACTTC.